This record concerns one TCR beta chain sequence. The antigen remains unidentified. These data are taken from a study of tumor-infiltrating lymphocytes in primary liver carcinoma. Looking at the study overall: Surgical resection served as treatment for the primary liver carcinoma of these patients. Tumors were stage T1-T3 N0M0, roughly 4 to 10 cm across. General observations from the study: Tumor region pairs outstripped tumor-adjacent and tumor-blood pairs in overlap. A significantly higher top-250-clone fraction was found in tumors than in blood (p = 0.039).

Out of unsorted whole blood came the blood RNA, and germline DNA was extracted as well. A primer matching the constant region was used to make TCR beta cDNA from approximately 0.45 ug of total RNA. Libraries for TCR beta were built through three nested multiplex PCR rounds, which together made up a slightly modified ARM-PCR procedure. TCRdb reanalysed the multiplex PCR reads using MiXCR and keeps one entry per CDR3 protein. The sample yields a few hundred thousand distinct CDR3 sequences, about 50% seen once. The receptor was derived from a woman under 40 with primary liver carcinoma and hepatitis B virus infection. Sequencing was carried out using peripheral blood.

CDR3 sequence: CASSFTGGNNEQFF. CDR3 coding DNA: TGCGCCAGCAGCTTTACAGGGGGGAACAATGAGCAGTTCTTC. The chain couples TRBV5-1 to TRBJ2-1; 8 bases match TRBD1. J was trimmed by 5 bases and V by 2 bases; bases with no gene match: 3. CDR1 and CDR2 (germline): SGHRS, YFSETQ. This CDR3 region has 14 residues.